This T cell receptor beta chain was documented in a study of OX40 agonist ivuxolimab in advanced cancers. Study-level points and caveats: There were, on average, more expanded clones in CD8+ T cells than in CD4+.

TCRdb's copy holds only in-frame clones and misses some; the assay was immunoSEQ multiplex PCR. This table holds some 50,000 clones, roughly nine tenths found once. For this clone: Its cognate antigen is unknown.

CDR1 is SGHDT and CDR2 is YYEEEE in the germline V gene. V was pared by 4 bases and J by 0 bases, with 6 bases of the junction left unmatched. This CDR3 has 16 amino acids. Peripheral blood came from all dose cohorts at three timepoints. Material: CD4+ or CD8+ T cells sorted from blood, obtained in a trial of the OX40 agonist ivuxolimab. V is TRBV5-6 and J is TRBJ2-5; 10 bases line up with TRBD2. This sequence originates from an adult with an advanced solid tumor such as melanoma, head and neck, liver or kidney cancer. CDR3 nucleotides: TGTGCCAGCAGCCCAATTAGCGGGGGGCACCAAGAGACCCAGTACTTC. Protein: CASSPISGGHQETQYF.